This TCR beta chain was captured by sequencing in a study of shared clonotypes between healthy human individuals. Sequencing used immunoSEQ multiplex PCR; TCRdb keeps in-frame clones, though not all of them. The sample holds 2 million to 2.5 million clones, just over 90% seen once. The CDR3 loop spans 15 amino acids. CDR1 is MDHEN, CDR2 SYDVKM, per germline. V was clipped by 5 bases and J by 1 base; unmatched bases: 7. The study drew its donors from healthy HIV-negative adults without recent acute infections or vaccinations. The rearrangement joins TRBV28 to TRBJ2-5, with TRBD1 matching over 7 bases. The clonotype originates from a man aged 18 to 30 in good health. Some clones in this sample may be carry-over from other donors' samples. The sequenced material came from naive CD4+ T cells from PBMCs. As for subset: CD45RA+ positively selected. CDR3 in amino acids: CASSQIQGSQETQYF. DNA of the CDR3: TGTGCCAGCAGTCAAATACAGGGGAGCCAAGAGACCCAGTACTTC.